These T cell receptor beta chains were read from a single sample in a study of T cell responses to AZD1222 COVID-19 vaccine. Profiled with immunoSEQ multiplex PCR; TCRdb holds only in-frame clones, not every one. The table lists about 130,000 clones, over 80% of them singletons, with around 5.8% in the top ten. Sequenced here: peripheral blood, sampled on day 0 of AZD1222 vaccination. The receptors stem from an adult in good health. CDR3s leave out the opening cysteine and the closing phenylalanine or tryptophan.

CDR3 protein	J gene	V gene
ASSVGQISGNTIY	TRBJ1-3	TRBV9
ASSSPSEGPQH	TRBJ1-5	TRBV28
SVEGIPGLAGSSFGEQF	TRBJ2-1	TRBV29-1
ASSIGGQGYGYT	TRBJ1-2	TRBV19
ASSPSGESPLH	TRBJ1-6	TRBV7-9
ASSKILAISTDTQY	TRBJ2-3	TRBV6-2/TRBV6-3
ASSSGEGQVAGYT	TRBJ1-2	TRBV28
ASSASRIRQY	TRBJ2-3	TRBV6-2/TRBV6-3
ASSPDRRRGEQF	TRBJ2-1	TRBV6-5
ASSVGTDDYGYT	TRBJ1-2	TRBV9
ASSDPGTSGWGEQF	TRBJ2-1	TRBV6-1
ASSLSRTSGSEQF	TRBJ2-1	TRBV27
ASSPRQGASNIQY	TRBJ2-4	TRBV7-2
ASSQDRRAANYGYT	TRBJ1-2	TRBV4-1
ASSYVGGGTEAF	TRBJ1-1	TRBV6-5
ASLETGRSGDGYT	TRBJ1-2	TRBV6-5